These 4 T cell receptor beta chains originate from one sample sequenced in a study of T cells in Graves' hyperthyroidism and ophthalmopathy. Amplified TCR beta CDR3 regions came from RNA transcripts. The HTBI set primed first-round TCR CDR3 RT-PCR. TCRdb re-derived calls from the multiplex PCR reads in MiXCR, one entry per CDR3 protein. The table records around 620,000 distinct CDR3 sequences, 15% to 20% of them present only once. The sample was blood. The source is a woman in her twenties or thirties with Graves' hyperthyroidism.

The sample holds many counts of this clonotype. The chain links TRBV2 to TRBJ2-1; the match to TRBD2 covers 10 bases. The CDR3 consists of 16 residues. The germline V gene encodes CDR1 SNHLY and CDR2 FYNNEI. With V trimmed by 10 bases and J by 7 bases, 16 bases remained unmatched. The CDR3 nucleotides are TGTGCCAACATCAGACCCTCTAGCGGGAGTCGGAATGAGCAGTTCTTC. It is translated as CANIRPSSGSRNEQFF.

The rearrangement links TRBV29-1 to TRBJ2-5; 7 bases are shared with TRBD2. The germline V gene encodes CDR1 SQVTM and CDR2 ANQGSEA. The CDR3 spans 16 residues. Germline trimming cut 0 bases from V and 2 bases from J; bases unmatched to any gene: 9. The CDR3 loop reads CSVEDLEGGRQETQYF. CDR3 coding DNA: TGCAGCGTTGAAGATCTCGAGGGAGGGAGGCAAGAGACCCAGTACTTC. The variable domain in full, with the rest retrieved from reference TRBV29-1 and TRBJ2-5, is SAVISQKPSRDICQRGTSLTIQCQVDSQVTMMFWYRQQPGQSLTLIATANQGSEATYESGFVIDKFPISRPNLTFSTLTVSNMSPEDSSIYLCSVEDLEGGRQETQYFGPGTRLLVL.

This clonotype was seen at least ten times. The J gene is TRBJ1-6, the V gene TRBV7-2; 8 bases align to TRBD1. This CDR3 has 14 amino acids. Germline V lookup: CDR1 SGHTA, CDR2 FQGNSA. V shed 1 base, J shed 7 bases, and the junction held 0 bases outside the gene matches. The CDR3 bases are TGTGCCAGCAGCTTAGGGACAGGGAATTCACCCCTCCACTTT. It translates to CASSLGTGNSPLHF.

Here the CDR3 reads CAISVAGNSEAFF. The CDR3, as DNA: TGTGCCATCAGTGTCGCAGGGAACTCAGAAGCTTTCTTT. This chain joins TRBV10-3 and TRBJ1-1, with D possibly matching TRBD1 (5 bases). V was trimmed by 4 bases and J by 8 bases, leaving 14 bases between them. The CDR3 loop spans 13 amino acids. Germline V CDR1 and CDR2: ENHRY, SYGVKD.